One sample yielded the 6 T cell receptor beta chains listed below, sequenced in a study of cytomegalovirus exposure and HLA in healthy donors (dated by TCRdb to about 2017). The method was the immunoSEQ multiplex PCR assay. For the multiplex PCR, a mixture combining 60 forward primers for TCR Vbeta segments and 13 reverse primers for TCR Jbeta segments was used. In its TCRdb copy, this immuneACCESS table keeps in-frame sequences only and misses some clones. Where compared with another copy, unresolved V genes explain less than half of these, and the others have no known cause. This sample comprises about 150,000 clones, around three quarters of them detected only once. Approximately 4.3% of the sample is held by the ten biggest clonotypes. Input material: PBMCs. The source of these receptors is a man under 40 in good health.

The V gene is TRBV25-1, the J gene TRBJ2-7; D is possibly TRBD2 (6 bases). V gave up 3 bases and J gave up 4 bases, with 10 bases separating them. The CDR3 is 13 amino acids. The germline V gene has CDR1 MGHDK and CDR2 SYGVNS. The CDR3 DNA reads TGTGCCAGCAGTGATCGTGGAGGGTACGAGCAGTACTTC. It translates to CASSDRGGYEQYF.

The chain combines TRBV10-3 with TRBJ2-7; 12 bases match TRBD2. The germline gives CDR1 ENHRY, CDR2 SYGVKD. Unmatched junction bases numbered 14, after V lost 8 bases and J lost 6 bases. This CDR3 contains 16 residues. CDR3 protein: CAIQWRKTSGSSEQYF. In DNA, the CDR3 is TGTGCCATCCAATGGAGGAAGACTAGCGGGAGTAGCGAGCAGTACTTC.

The V gene is TRBV7-9, the J gene TRBJ2-3; 7 nucleotides line up with TRBD2. This CDR3 comprises 16 residues. Trimming cost V 1 base and J 2 bases; bases outside gene matches: 6. The germline V gene encodes CDR1 SEHNR and CDR2 FQNEAQ (reference sequence). This CDR3 reads CASSLGVRELTDTQYF. CDR3 in DNA: TGTGCCAGCAGCTTAGGGGTGCGGGAGCTCACAGATACGCAGTATTTT.

The sample holds one count of this clone. The V call is TRBV7-6, the J call TRBJ2-1; TRBD2 is a possible D gene (5 bases). V was cut by 1 base and J by 9 bases, with 10 bases left in between. The CDR3 has 13 residues. Germline CDR1 is SGHVS and CDR2 is FNYEAQ. The CDR3, as DNA: TGTGCCAGCAGCTTAGGACGGGAAGGTGAGCAGTTCTTC. Its protein product is CASSLGREGEQFF. The full variable domain, rest sourced from reference TRBV7-6 and TRBJ2-1, is GAGVSQSPRYKVTKRGQDVALRCDPISGHVSLYWYRQALGQGPEFLTYFNYEAQQDKSGLPNDRFSAERPEGSISTLTIQRTEQRDSAMYRCASSLGREGEQFFGPGTRLTVL.

The V call is TRBV29-1, the J call TRBJ2-7; weak D call: TRBD2 (5 bases). The CDR3 has 12 residues. Germline CDR1 is SQVTM and CDR2 is ANQGSEA. V lost 4 bases and J 3 bases, leaving 10 bases between the germline ends. In DNA form, the CDR3 reads TGCAGCGTTGGGACTCTCGACTACGAGCAGTACTTC. It yields the protein CSVGTLDYEQYF.

The CDR3 is CASSEREVGTDTQYF. The CDR3 bases are TGTGCCAGTAGTGAGCGGGAGGTTGGCACAGATACGCAGTATTTT. The chain has TRBV19 and TRBJ2-3, with 9 positions matching TRBD2. In germline, CDR1 is LNHDA, CDR2 SQIVND (reference sequence). This CDR3 spans 15 amino acids. Germline trimming cut 5 bases from V and 1 base from J; bases unmatched to any gene: 4.